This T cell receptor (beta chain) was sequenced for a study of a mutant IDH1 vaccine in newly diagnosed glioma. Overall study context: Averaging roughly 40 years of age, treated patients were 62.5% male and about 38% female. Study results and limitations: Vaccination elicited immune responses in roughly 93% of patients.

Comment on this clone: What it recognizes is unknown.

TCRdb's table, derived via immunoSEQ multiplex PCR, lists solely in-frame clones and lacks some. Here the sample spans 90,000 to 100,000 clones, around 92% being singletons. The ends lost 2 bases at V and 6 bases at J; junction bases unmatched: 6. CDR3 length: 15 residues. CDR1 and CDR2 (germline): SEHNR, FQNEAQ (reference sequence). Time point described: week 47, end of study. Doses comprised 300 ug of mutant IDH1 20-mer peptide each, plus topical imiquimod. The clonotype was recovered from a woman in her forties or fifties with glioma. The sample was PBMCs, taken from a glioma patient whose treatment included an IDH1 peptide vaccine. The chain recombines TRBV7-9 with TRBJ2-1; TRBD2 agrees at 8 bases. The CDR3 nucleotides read TGTGCCAGCAGCTTATGGATTGCGGGAGGCAATGAGCAGTTCTTC. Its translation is CASSLWIAGGNEQFF.